Below, 5 T cell receptor beta chains from the same sample are listed, as sequenced in a study of regulatory T cells in long-lasting Graves disease. Time point here: newly diagnosed GD, antithyroid drugs for less than 3 months. Generation of the TCR library employed RNA extracted from PBMCs. Researchers made TCR beta libraries by using iRepertoire HTBI primers and running Arm-PCR on CDR3 regions. TCRdb re-called the multiplex PCR reads through MiXCR, storing one row per CDR3 protein. The sample contains around 250,000 distinct CDR3 sequences, 15% to 20% of which appear only once. This sample also appeared in a second study, on T cells in Graves' hyperthyroidism and ophthalmopathy.

The sample was peripheral blood mononuclear cells (PBMCs), taken at new diagnosis, from a patient treated with antithyroid drugs. The receptors come from a woman aged 30 to 39 with Graves disease.

This clonotype was seen more than once but under ten times. The genes are TRBV6-5 and TRBJ2-7; 8 bases fit TRBD1. The ends lost 3 bases at V and 3 bases at J; junction bases unmatched: 4. CDR3 length equals 14 residues. Germline assignment: CDR1 MNHEY and CDR2 SVGAGI. The CDR3, as DNA: TGTGCCAGCAGTTATGAGACAGGGGACTACGAGCAGTACTTC. Translated: CASSYETGDYEQYF.

This clonotype was counted ten times or more. The chain has TRBV28 and TRBJ1-4; D is possibly TRBD1 (5 bases). V lost 2 bases and J 5 bases, leaving 9 bases between the germline ends. The germline CDR1 and CDR2 sequences are MDHEN and SYDVKM. The length of the CDR3 is 14 residues. The CDR3: CASSLQTENEKLFF. In DNA, the CDR3 is TGTGCCAGCAGTTTACAGACAGAGAATGAAAAACTGTTTTTT.

This clonotype was detected ten times or more. V is TRBV5-5 and J is TRBJ1-1; D perhaps matches TRBD1 (6 bases). CDR1 is SGHKS and CDR2 is YYEKEE in the germline V gene (reference sequence). Trimming cost V 3 bases and J 8 bases, with 17 bases left between them. The CDR3 spans 14 residues. The CDR3: CASSSPTQDREAFF. In nucleotides, the CDR3 is TGTGCCAGCAGCTCACCCACCCAGGACAGAGAAGCTTTCTTT.

This clonotype was seen at least ten times. This likely traces to a read error, being one base from a far larger clone. The rearrangement links TRBV7-2 to TRBJ1-1; 8 nucleotides agree with TRBD1. V was pared by 2 bases and J by 1 base, with 3 bases of the junction left unmatched. Germline values: CDR1 SGHTA, CDR2 FQGNSA. The CDR3 runs to 15 residues. DNA for the CDR3: TGTGCCAGCAGCTTACCCGGGACAGGGAACACTGAAGCTTTCTTT. Translating it yields CASSLPGTGNTEAFF.

This clonotype occurred many times. The chain employs TRBV5-1 and TRBJ2-3; a weak D match, TRBD2 (5 bases). V lost 0 bases, J lost 4 bases, and 12 bases lay in between. Germline V gene sequence: CDR1 SGHRS, CDR2 YFSETQ. CDR3 length equals 15 residues. CDR3 nucleotide sequence: TGCGCCAGCAGCTTGGCCGAGGGTTGGGCAGATACGCAGTATTTT. Translation: CASSLAEGWADTQYF.